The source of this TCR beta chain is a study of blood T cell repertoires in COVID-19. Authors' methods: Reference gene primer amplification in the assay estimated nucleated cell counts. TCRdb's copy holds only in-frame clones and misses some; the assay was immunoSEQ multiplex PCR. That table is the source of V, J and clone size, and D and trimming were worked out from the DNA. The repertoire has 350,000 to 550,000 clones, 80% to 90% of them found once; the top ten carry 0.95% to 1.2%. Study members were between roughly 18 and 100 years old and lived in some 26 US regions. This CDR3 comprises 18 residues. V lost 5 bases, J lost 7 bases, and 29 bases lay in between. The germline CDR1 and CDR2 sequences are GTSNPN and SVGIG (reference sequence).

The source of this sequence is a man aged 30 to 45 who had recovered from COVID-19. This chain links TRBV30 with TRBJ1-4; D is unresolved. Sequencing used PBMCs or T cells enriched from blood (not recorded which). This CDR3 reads CAWGVYGQFVFAGEKLFF. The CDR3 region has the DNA TGTGCCTGGGGGGTCTACGGTCAATTCGTTTTCGCGGGTGAAAAACTGTTTTTT.